Listed here are 29 T cell receptor beta chains from one sample, sequenced in a study of T cell changes during pregnancy in multiple sclerosis. TCRdb keeps only in-frame clones here, not all; method: immunoSEQ multiplex PCR. Here the sample spans about 49,000 clones, roughly 94% being singletons. The sequencing used CD8+ T cells from peripheral blood mononuclear cells, collected before pregnancy. Receptors were obtained from a female donor with multiple sclerosis, enrolled in a pregnancy study.

A single count supports this clone. The chain uses TRBV7-9 and TRBJ2-5; a possible D gene is TRBD1 (5 bases). Trimming took 3 bases from V and 4 from J, leaving 9 bases between them. This CDR3 region has 13 residues. Germline CDR1 reads SEHNR; CDR2 reads FQNEAQ (reference sequence). The CDR3 DNA follows: TGTGCCAGCAGCTTCACAGGCGTAGAGACCCAGTACTTC. It encodes CASSFTGVETQYF.

The chain links TRBV13 to TRBJ2-7, with TRBD1 matching 11 bases. The trim removed 4 bases at V and 3 bases at J, leaving 5 bases unmatched. CDR1 PRHDT and CDR2 FYEKMQ come from the germline V gene (reference sequence). CDR3 size: 15 residues. CDR3 in DNA: TGTGCCAGCAGCTGGGGGGGACAGGGGGTCTACGAGCAGTACTTC. It specifies CASSWGGQGVYEQYF.

J is TRBJ2-7 and V is TRBV6-1; 8 positions match TRBD2. CDR3 size: 15 residues. Trimming at V came to 7 bases and at J to 3 bases, leaving 11 bases not matched to a gene. Germline V lookup: CDR1 MNHNS, CDR2 SASEGT. Written as DNA, the CDR3 is TGTGCCAGCAACGACAGACTAGCGATGCTCTACGAGCAGTACTTC. This codes for CASNDRLAMLYEQYF.

The V call is TRBV4-2, the J call TRBJ2-5; 8 bases map to TRBD2. CDR3 size: 17 residues. Germline CDR1 reads LGHNA; CDR2 reads YNFKEQ. V dropped 0 bases and J dropped 5; count of bases not matched to a gene: 11. Here the CDR3 reads CASSQEVAGGDGETQYF. The CDR3 DNA follows: TGTGCCAGCAGCCAAGAAGTGGCCGGGGGGGACGGGGAGACCCAGTACTTC.

V usage is TRBV5-6 and J usage is TRBJ1-1, with 7 positions matching TRBD1. The junction had 4 bases not matched to a gene; V was cut back by 5 bases and J by 0 bases. The germline gives CDR1 SGHDT, CDR2 YYEEEE. The CDR3 sequence is 14 residues long. CDR3 in DNA: TGTGCCAGCAGGACCGGGACAGTGAACACTGAAGCTTTCTTT. This translates into CASRTGTVNTEAFF.

J is TRBJ2-7 and V is TRBV4-1; 8 bases map to TRBD2. Per the germline V gene, CDR1 is MGHRA and CDR2 is YSYEKL. V lost 1 base, J lost 2 bases, and 10 bases stayed unmatched. The CDR3 is made up of 17 amino acids. The chain's CDR3 is CASSQARASGPTYEQYF. DNA of the CDR3: TGCGCCAGCAGCCAAGCTAGGGCTAGCGGGCCCACCTACGAGCAGTACTTC.

This clone was detected once. The chain couples TRBV5-4 to TRBJ2-3; possibly TRBD2 for D (7 bases). Between the trimmed V and J ends, which lost 3 bases and 5 bases, there was a span of 16 bases. CDR1 is SGHNT, CDR2 YYREEE, per germline (reference sequence). The CDR3 runs 15 residues. The CDR3 bases are TGTGCCAGCAGCTCGGGGGCGGGAGCAGGAGATACGCAGTATTTT. Translating gives CASSSGAGAGDTQYF.

The gene calls are TRBV4-1 and TRBJ1-5; 7 bases are shared with TRBD1. The CDR3 consists of 15 residues. With V trimmed by 4 bases and J by 7 bases, 10 bases remained unmatched. CDR1 and CDR2 from the germline V gene are MGHRA and YSYEKL. The CDR3 DNA reads as TGCGCCAGCAGCCCCCGGGACAGCCTGGGGCAGCCCCAGCATTTT. The encoded protein is CASSPRDSLGQPQHF.

This rearrangement joins TRBV2 to TRBJ2-7, with D perhaps TRBD2 (6 bases). This CDR3 region has 15 residues. Germline lookup yields CDR1 SNHLY and CDR2 FYNNEI. V shed 7 bases and J shed 0 bases, with 16 bases lying between them. The CDR3 coding sequence is TGTGCCAGCAAGATTAGCGGTCTGCCCTCCTACGAGCAGTACTTC. Encoded protein: CASKISGLPSYEQYF.

This rearrangement joins TRBV27 to TRBJ2-1, with 9 bases lining up with TRBD2. The CDR3 length is 12 residues. Per the germline V gene, CDR1 is MNHEY and CDR2 is SMNVEV (reference sequence). Trimming took 8 bases from V and 10 from J; bases not matched to a gene: 6. CDR3 sequence: CASRKGLAEQFF. CDR3 nucleotides: TGTGCCAGCCGCAAGGGACTAGCCGAGCAGTTCTTC.

This clone came up once. V and J are TRBV27 and TRBJ2-7; TRBD2 matches at 11 bases. Losses at the gene ends were 5 bases for V and 2 bases for J; bases not matched to a gene: 5. The germline CDR1 and CDR2 sequences are MNHEY and SMNVEV (reference sequence). This CDR3 has 15 amino acids. The CDR3 region is CASSLRTSGPYEQYF. CDR3 nucleotide sequence: TGTGCCAGCAGTCTTCGGACTAGCGGGCCCTACGAGCAGTACTTC.

The rearrangement joins TRBV29-1 to TRBJ2-5, with 9 bases that match TRBD1. Germline V CDR1 and CDR2: SQVTM, ANQGSEA. The CDR3 extends over 13 amino acids. The ends lost 6 bases at V and 3 bases at J; junction bases unmatched: 5. The DNA of the CDR3 is TGCAGCGTCGACAGGGGGACGGAAGAGACCCAGTACTTC. This codes for CSVDRGTEETQYF.

This rearrangement joins TRBV11-2 to TRBJ1-1; 7 nucleotides align to TRBD1. V dropped 4 bases and J dropped 5; count of bases not matched to a gene: 7. This CDR3 is built from 14 residues. Germline V gives CDR1 SGHAT, CDR2 FQNNGV. Here the CDR3 reads CASSSRGARTEAFF. For the CDR3, the DNA is TGTGCCAGCAGCTCCAGGGGGGCGAGGACTGAAGCTTTCTTT. Supplemented by reference TRBV11-2 and TRBJ1-1, the full variable domain reads EAGVAQSPRYKIIEKRQSVAFWCNPISGHATLYWYQQILGQGPKLLIQFQNNGVVDDSQLPKDRFSAERLKGVDSTLKIQPAKLEDSAVYLCASSSRGARTEAFFGQGTRLTVV.

The table lists this clone with a few counts. The rearrangement joins TRBV7-2 to TRBJ1-3; 9 positions agree with TRBD1. This CDR3 comprises 17 residues. V was pared by 0 bases and J by 4 bases, with 7 bases of the junction left unmatched. Germline values: CDR1 SGHTA, CDR2 FQGNSA. As DNA, the CDR3 is TGTGCCAGCAGCTTAGCGGACAGGGGCAAGATGGGAAACACCATATATTTT. This gives the protein CASSLADRGKMGNTIYF.

The chain carries TRBV7-9 and TRBJ1-1; D gene unclear. Germline V gene lookup returns CDR1 SEHNR and CDR2 FQNEAQ (reference sequence). There are 15 residues in the CDR3. Deletions cut 8 bases from V and 2 bases from J, with 18 bases between. CDR3 in DNA: TGTGCCAGCTGGATCTTAGGAGCCTTAAACACTGAAGCTTTCTTT. This encodes CASWILGALNTEAFF.

This clone was detected a few times. V and J are TRBV25-1 and TRBJ1-2; weak D call: TRBD1 (6 bases). Trimming left V 1 base short and J 5 bases short, with 14 bases between. There are 15 residues in the CDR3. Germline V gene data show CDR1 as MGHDK and CDR2 as SYGVNS. The DNA for the CDR3 is TGTGCCAGCAGTGAATCCCAGGGGAAGAGTTATGGCTACACCTTC. Translation: CASSESQGKSYGYTF.

The V call is TRBV30, the J call TRBJ2-2, with TRBD2 as a possible D gene (5 bases). The CDR3 covers 11 residues. The germline V and J ends were trimmed by 5 bases and 7 bases, with 8 bases remaining between them. Per the germline V gene, CDR1 is GTSNPN and CDR2 is SVGIG (reference sequence). DNA of the CDR3: TGTGCCTGGGGCGGGTTCGGGGAGCTGTTTTTT. Translating gives CAWGGFGELFF.

This CDR3 reads CASSSGDPYNEQFF. CDR3 in DNA: TGTGCCAGCAGTTCAGGGGATCCCTACAATGAGCAGTTCTTC. This chain connects TRBV7-6 to TRBJ2-1, with D possibly matching TRBD1 (6 bases). Germline V lookup: CDR1 SGHVS, CDR2 FNYEAQ. The CDR3 sequence is 14 residues long. The V and J ends lost 6 bases and 2 bases respectively, with 11 bases between them.

The rearrangement links TRBV27 to TRBJ2-7, with 9 nucleotides matching TRBD1. V lost 2 bases to trimming and J lost 7 bases; unmatched junction nucleotides: 3. The CDR3 runs 13 residues. The V gene's germline CDR1 is MNHEY and CDR2 SMNVEV (reference sequence). The CDR3 sequence is CASSLVGTGEQYF. The DNA for the CDR3 is TGTGCCAGCAGTTTAGTAGGGACAGGGGAGCAGTACTTC.

J is TRBJ2-5 and V is TRBV27; maybe TRBD2 (6 bases). Germline loops: CDR1 MNHEY, CDR2 SMNVEV (reference sequence). This CDR3 is built from 19 residues. Trimming pared 0 bases from V and 5 bases from J, leaving 25 bases between. The CDR3 loop reads CASSLSAYHAFEGRETQYF. CDR3 in DNA: TGTGCCAGCAGTTTATCCGCGTACCACGCTTTCGAAGGGAGGGAGACCCAGTACTTC.

The chain joins TRBV7-9 to TRBJ2-5; the match to TRBD1 covers 10 bases. V gave up 4 bases and J gave up 1 base; unmatched junction bases: 6. The CDR3 length is 16 residues. CDR1 is SEHNR, CDR2 FQNEAQ, per germline (reference sequence). CDR3 sequence reads: CASSSRTGGFQETQYF. Here the CDR3 DNA reads TGTGCCAGCAGCTCTCGGACAGGGGGTTTCCAAGAGACCCAGTACTTC.

V usage is TRBV19 and J usage is TRBJ2-4; D possibly corresponds to TRBD2 (5 bases). The V gene lost 5 bases and the J gene lost 7 bases, with 15 bases spanning the gap. This CDR3 contains 14 residues. CDR1 LNHDA and CDR2 SQIVND come from the germline V gene (reference sequence). The CDR3 nucleotides read TGTGCCAGTAGTCCTACCGGAGGTGCGAACATTCAGTACTTC. It specifies CASSPTGGANIQYF.

The J gene is TRBJ1-2, the V gene TRBV6-1; 9 bases are shared with TRBD1. The CDR3 length is 18 residues. In germline, CDR1 is MNHNS, CDR2 SASEGT. V lost 4 bases and J lost 0; bases outside the gene matches: 12. The CDR3 is CASSVGRTGAVSNYGYTF. The CDR3 region has the DNA TGTGCCAGCAGTGTAGGGAGGACAGGGGCGGTTTCTAACTATGGCTACACCTTC.

V usage is TRBV27 and J usage is TRBJ2-1; 10 nucleotides align to TRBD1. This CDR3 has 17 amino acids. With 1 base clipped from V and 2 bases from J, the junction kept 5 bases outside the gene matches. Germline CDR1 reads MNHEY; CDR2 reads SMNVEV (reference sequence). The CDR3 sequence: CASSLLPGQGPYNEQFF. The DNA for the CDR3 is TGTGCCAGCAGTTTATTGCCGGGACAGGGGCCCTACAATGAGCAGTTCTTC.

The genes are TRBV19 and TRBJ1-5; no reliable D call. This CDR3 is 15 amino acids long. V lost 3 bases to trimming and J lost 0 bases, with 9 bases between them. CDR1 and CDR2 (germline): LNHDA, SQIVND (reference sequence). This CDR3 is CASSITDYSNQPQHF. The CDR3 DNA follows: TGTGCCAGTAGTATCACAGACTATAGCAATCAGCCCCAGCATTTT.

This rearrangement joins TRBV7-9 to TRBJ1-5, with D hard to call. The CDR3 sequence is 14 residues long. Trimming cost V 1 base and J 7 bases, with 11 bases left between them. Germline V lookup: CDR1 SEHNR, CDR2 FQNEAQ (reference sequence). CDR3 amino acids: CASSLGGLKQPQHF. The CDR3 DNA is TGTGCCAGCAGCTTAGGAGGGCTCAAACAGCCCCAGCATTTT. Together with reference TRBV7-9 and TRBJ1-5, the CDR3 gives the full variable domain: DTGVSQNPRHKITKRGQNVTFRCDPISEHNRLYWYRQTLGQGPEFLTYFQNEAQLEKSRLLSDRFSAERPKGSFSTLEIQRTEQGDSAMYLCASSLGGLKQPQHFGDGTRLSIL.

This sequence joins TRBV28 and TRBJ1-2; unclear D gene. Germline V gene lookup returns CDR1 MDHEN and CDR2 SYDVKM. CDR3 length: 14 amino acids. V was trimmed by 1 base and J by 4 bases, leaving 10 bases between them. CDR3 protein: CASSLYSGFYGYTF. In nucleotides, the CDR3 is TGTGCCAGCAGTTTATATTCCGGGTTCTATGGCTACACCTTC.

This chain links TRBV11-2 with TRBJ2-1; TRBD2 matches at 8 bases. The CDR3 length is 16 residues. Germline lookup yields CDR1 SGHAT and CDR2 FQNNGV. The junction had 5 bases not matched to a gene; V was cut back by 2 bases and J by 2 bases. Here the CDR3 DNA reads TGTGCCAGCAGCTTATACGGGGGGGGGACCTACAATGAGCAGTTCTTC. This encodes CASSLYGGGTYNEQFF.

The chain links TRBV2 to TRBJ1-1; 8 bases line up with TRBD1. The V gene's germline CDR1 is SNHLY and CDR2 FYNNEI. This CDR3 comprises 14 residues. The V and J ends lost 5 bases and 5 bases, in that order; junction bases with no gene match: 7. The CDR3 sequence: CASSPRTGKTEAFF. The DNA of the CDR3 is TGTGCCAGCAGTCCTAGGACAGGGAAGACTGAAGCTTTCTTT.